This paragraph covers one T cell receptor (beta chain) sequence. The antigen remains undetermined. Using immunoSEQ multiplex PCR, the repertoire was profiled, and TCRdb retains in-frame clones only, with some absent. The sample carries fewer than 10,000 clones, almost 70% recorded once. The data stem from a study of graft-versus-host responses after intestinal transplantation. The V end lost 5 bases, the J end lost 6 bases, and 11 bases lay between the germline ends. Per germline, CDR1 SEHNR and CDR2 FQNEAQ (reference sequence). This CDR3 is built from 13 residues. Once graft tissue had been processed, intraepithelial and lamina propria lymphocytes were released. Study conclusions and caveats: Peak circulating GvH clone levels were associated with early post-transplant HvG declines.

The sample in question was ileum tissue, obtained about 480 days after transplant. The chain employs TRBV7-9 and TRBJ1-5, with D uncertain. The receptor comes from a human patient who received an intestinal transplant, so some T cells may come from the graft donor. CDR3: CASSAEGGQPQHF. The CDR3 DNA reads TGTGCCAGCAGCGCAGAAGGCGGTCAGCCCCAGCATTTT.